This TCR beta chain is drawn from a study of blood T cell repertoires in COVID-19. CDR1 and CDR2 from the germline V gene are GTSNPN and SVGIG (reference sequence). This CDR3 spans 13 amino acids. The trim removed 4 bases at V and 2 bases at J, leaving 2 bases unmatched. Method: immunoSEQ multiplex PCR; TCRdb's copy keeps in-frame clones and lacks some. The table shows fewer than 85,000 clones, with 65% to 85% occurring only once. This receptor was identified in a woman aged 55-70 years with acute or convalescent COVID-19. The sample was peripheral blood. The J gene is TRBJ1-3, the V gene TRBV30, with 7 bases that match TRBD1. The CDR3 region is CAWTTGAGNTIYF. Written as DNA, the CDR3 is TGTGCCTGGACTACAGGGGCTGGAAACACCATATATTTT.